This note documents a single T cell receptor (beta chain) sequence. The antigen is unknown. PCR involved 60 Vbeta and 13 Jbeta primers. Measured with immunoSEQ multiplex PCR; TCRdb has only the in-frame clones, and not every one. The ten most abundant clones cover approximately 10% of a sample with 45,000 to 55,000 clones. Healthy bone marrow donors made up the cohort. This CDR3 region has 14 residues. Germline loops: CDR1 SGHTS, CDR2 YDEGEE. Trimming cost V 2 bases and J 4 bases, with 11 bases left between them. This entry comes from a study of cytomegalovirus exposure and HLA in healthy donors. General study results and limits: In a later analysis, 17,000 or so TCR beta sequences were associated with HLA alleles at 0.05 false discovery rate.

This receptor was obtained from a woman aged 45-65 years in good health and CMV-seropositive. This chain connects TRBV5-8 to TRBJ2-3; a weak D match, TRBD2 (5 bases). Sequences were obtained from PBMCs. The CDR3 DNA reads as TGTGCCAGCAGCTTACGGGGTTGGGCAGATACGCAGTATTTT. Translating it yields CASSLRGWADTQYF.